This entry features one T cell receptor (beta chain) sequence. The data originate from a study of low-dose radiotherapy and immunotherapy resistance in tumors. Study-level information: Each patient was administered nivolumab intravenously at 240 mg, which was a flat dose, every two weeks, along with intravenous ipilimumab at 1 mg/kg every six weeks.

Gene-specific TRAV and TRBV primers were used for first-strand cDNA, covering alpha and beta chains. The PCR that amplified TCRs ran for around 22 cycles, relying on a constant-region primer and a V-primer adapter. The authors amplified isolated mRNA by in vitro transcription. Using its own MiXCR run on the reads, TCRdb lists one record per CDR3 protein. The data contain 13,000 or so distinct CDR3 sequences, 76% of them singletons. The receptor was derived from a human donor with advanced metastatic prostate, ovarian, gallbladder or colorectal cancer (not recorded which). This table probably holds off-target reads from a library built for another chain.

This CDR3 is CASSSPGRRMNTEAFF. CDR3 sequence (DNA): TGTGCCAGCAGTTCCCCGGGACGGAGGATGAACACTGAAGCTTTCTTT. The V and J genes are TRBV28 and TRBJ1-1, with D perhaps matching TRBD1 (5 bases). The CDR3 spans 16 residues. V lost 4 bases and J 0 bases, leaving 15 bases between the germline ends. Germline V lookup: CDR1 MDHEN, CDR2 SYDVKM.